The 32 T cell receptor beta chains below were found in one sample sequenced in a study of shared clonotypes between healthy human individuals. Clones were read by immunoSEQ multiplex PCR, and TCRdb kept only the in-frame ones, dropping some. This table holds fewer than 2.5 million clones, approximately 93% found once. Sequences were obtained from naive CD4+ T cells from PBMCs. The sample's subset: CD45RA+ positively selected. The receptors were gathered from a man aged 18 to 30 in good health. Some clones in this sample may be carry-over from other donors' samples.

This chain uses TRBV7-2 with TRBJ2-5; 8 bases agree with TRBD2. From germline, CDR1 is SGHTA and CDR2 FQGNSA. V lost 4 bases, J lost 3 bases, and 10 bases stayed unmatched. The CDR3 is 16 residues long. The CDR3 here is CASSSGGARAEETQYF. In nucleotides, the CDR3 is TGTGCCAGCAGCTCGGGGGGGGCCCGGGCCGAAGAGACCCAGTACTTC.

This clone was picked up one time. V usage is TRBV4-2 and J usage is TRBJ2-1; 8 bases align to TRBD2. Germline CDR1 is LGHNA and CDR2 is YNFKEQ. V dropped 3 bases and J dropped 7; count of bases not matched to a gene: 8. The CDR3 has 15 amino acids. In nucleotides, the CDR3 is TGTGCCAGCAGCCAGGTTGGCGGCGGGGGGAATGAGCAGTTCTTC. Its translation is CASSQVGGGGNEQFF.

The CDR3: CASSSYGLAGHTGELFF. The CDR3, as DNA: TGTGCCAGCAGTTCCTATGGACTAGCGGGGCACACCGGGGAGCTGTTTTTT. This chain connects TRBV28 to TRBJ2-2; 12 nucleotides agree with TRBD2. CDR1 is MDHEN and CDR2 is SYDVKM in the germline V gene. The trim removed 4 bases at V and 3 bases at J, leaving 6 bases unmatched. This CDR3 spans 17 amino acids.

This chain links TRBV7-2 with TRBJ1-1; D gene unclear. V lost 5 bases and J lost 0, with 7 bases in between. CDR3 length: 13 residues. Germline V gene lookup returns CDR1 SGHTA and CDR2 FQGNSA. The CDR3 spells CASSASMNTEAFF. For the CDR3, the DNA is TGTGCCAGCAGCGCCTCCATGAACACTGAAGCTTTCTTT. Based on the CDR3 plus reference TRBV7-2 and TRBJ1-1, the full variable domain is GAGVSQSPSNKVTEKGKDVELRCDPISGHTALYWYRQSLGQGLEFLIYFQGNSAPDKSGLPSDRFSAERTGGSVSTLTIQRTQQEDSAVYLCASSASMNTEAFFGQGTRLTVV.

The CDR3 spells CASSQGRAGATQYF. CDR3 in DNA: TGTGCCAGCAGCCAGGGTCGGGCCGGGGCTACGCAGTATTTT. The V gene is TRBV4-2, the J gene TRBJ2-3, with D perhaps assigned TRBD1 or TRBD2 (5 bases each). The CDR3 spans 14 residues. CDR1 is LGHNA and CDR2 is YNFKEQ in the germline V gene. The V end was cut by 3 bases, the J end by 8 bases, with 15 bases between.

This chain links TRBV6-6 with TRBJ2-3; 10 bases fit TRBD2. Germline V lookup: CDR1 MNHNY, CDR2 SVGAGI (reference sequence). CDR3 length: 16 amino acids. V shed 7 bases, J shed 1 base, and the junction held 8 bases outside the gene matches. CDR3 loop: CASNPTGTSGTDTQYF. The CDR3 DNA follows: TGTGCCAGCAATCCGACAGGGACTAGCGGCACAGATACGCAGTATTTT.

The rearrangement joins TRBV28 to TRBJ1-1; the D is unclear. The CDR3 extends over 15 amino acids. The V gene lost 4 bases and the J gene lost 4 bases, with 16 bases spanning the gap. The V gene's germline CDR1 is MDHEN and CDR2 SYDVKM. The CDR3 nucleotides are TGTGCCAGCAGTTCTACGACATACCCGAGCACTGAAGCTTTCTTT. Translating gives CASSSTTYPSTEAFF.

The genes are TRBV6-5 and TRBJ2-2; 8 bases agree with TRBD2. The CDR3 consists of 15 residues. The J segment lost 2 bases and the V segment lost 5 bases, leaving 4 bases of the junction unmatched. Looked up from germline, CDR1 is MNHEY and CDR2 is SVGAGI. In nucleotides, the CDR3 is TGTGCCAGCAGTAAACTAGCGGTTAACACCGGGGAGCTGTTTTTT. Amino acid sequence: CASSKLAVNTGELFF.

This chain uses TRBV28 with TRBJ1-5; D gene unclear. Per germline, CDR1 MDHEN and CDR2 SYDVKM. V was clipped by 2 bases and J by 3 bases, with 8 bases between them. This CDR3 region has 14 residues. CDR3 loop: CASSLEQANQPQHF. The CDR3, as DNA: TGTGCCAGCAGTTTAGAGCAGGCCAATCAGCCCCAGCATTTT.

The chain has TRBV28 and TRBJ1-2; a weak D match, TRBD1 (6 bases). Germline CDR1 is MDHEN and CDR2 is SYDVKM. V was trimmed by 10 bases and J by 4 bases, leaving 10 bases between them. This CDR3 is built from 11 residues. The CDR3 protein is CAIRGLYGYTF. In nucleotides, the CDR3 is TGTGCCATCAGGGGACTCTATGGCTACACCTTC.

The chain uses TRBV25-1 and TRBJ2-4; D may be TRBD1 (5 bases). The germline V gene encodes CDR1 MGHDK and CDR2 SYGVNS. The CDR3 is made up of 16 amino acids. V lost 1 base to trimming and J lost 3 bases, with 13 bases between them. The CDR3 is CASSESRAQDKNIQYF. The CDR3 DNA reads as TGTGCCAGCAGTGAATCCAGGGCACAGGACAAAAACATTCAGTACTTC.

The chain employs TRBV15 and TRBJ2-1; weak D call: TRBD1 (6 bases). Germline lookup yields CDR1 LNHNV and CDR2 YYDKDF (reference sequence). V dropped 1 base and J dropped 8 bases, with 24 bases sitting between them. This CDR3 spans 18 amino acids. For the CDR3, the DNA is TGTGCCACCAGCAGAGTTAAGCAGGGGATCCGTTTTATCCATGAGCAGTTCTTC. It encodes CATSRVKQGIRFIHEQFF.

This clone was recorded only once. The CDR3 DNA reads as TGTGCCAGCAGTGAAGCGCTGGGCCGGGCTTTCTTT. Translating it yields CASSEALGRAFF. The rearrangement joins TRBV6-1 to TRBJ1-1; no clear D. CDR3 length: 12 residues. V lost 0 bases and J 11 bases, leaving 10 bases between the germline ends. Germline-derived CDR1 and CDR2 are MNHNS and SASEGT.

About this clone: Other DNA sequences in the same sample also yield this CDR3. This sequence joins TRBV18 and TRBJ1-5; D gene ambiguous. Per the germline V gene, CDR1 is KGHSH and CDR2 is LQKENI. Trimming removed 3 bases from V and 4 bases from J, with 4 bases in between. The CDR3 has 12 amino acids. This CDR3 reads CASSPPNQPQHF. Written as DNA, the CDR3 is TGTGCCAGCTCACCGCCTAATCAGCCCCAGCATTTT.

The chain has TRBV2 and TRBJ2-2; D uncertain. CDR3 length equals 13 residues. The V gene lost 6 bases and the J gene lost 4 bases, with 9 bases spanning the gap. Germline V CDR1 and CDR2: SNHLY, FYNNEI. The CDR3 sequence is CASRVDITGELFF. The CDR3 DNA follows: TGTGCCAGCAGGGTAGACATCACCGGGGAGCTGTTTTTT.

The V gene is TRBV6-6, the J gene TRBJ1-2, with D hard to call. V was pared by 7 bases and J by 2 bases, with 8 bases between. Germline V gives CDR1 MNHNY, CDR2 SVGAGI (reference sequence). The CDR3 is 12 amino acids. This CDR3 is CASTTENYGYTF. DNA for the CDR3: TGTGCCAGCACGACGGAAAACTATGGCTACACCTTC.

This chain connects TRBV4-3 to TRBJ2-7; D not resolved. V was cut by 0 bases and J by 3 bases, with 12 bases left in between. Per the germline V gene, CDR1 is LGHNA and CDR2 is YSLEER. The CDR3 contains 15 residues. CDR3 sequence: CASSQDGRSFYEQYF. The CDR3 DNA follows: TGCGCCAGCAGCCAAGATGGTAGAAGCTTCTACGAGCAGTACTTC.

This clone was detected once. The chain combines TRBV30 with TRBJ2-4; D might be TRBD1 or TRBD2, each matching 7 bases. V gave up 5 bases and J gave up 3 bases, with 20 bases separating them. The germline CDR1 and CDR2 sequences are GTSNPN and SVGIG (reference sequence). The CDR3 consists of 16 residues. CDR3 bases: TGTGCCTGGGCGTCCAGGGGGGAGGGGCTCAAAAACATTCAGTACTTC. Its protein is CAWASRGEGLKNIQYF.

The J gene is TRBJ2-3, the V gene TRBV28; 13 bases map to TRBD2. J gave up 1 base and V 8 bases, and 15 bases lay outside the gene matches. Germline V gene lookup returns CDR1 MDHEN and CDR2 SYDVKM. This CDR3 has 19 amino acids. The CDR3 here is CASLHPGLAGAGGTDTQYF. Here the CDR3 DNA reads TGTGCCAGCCTTCATCCAGGACTAGCGGGAGCGGGGGGCACAGATACGCAGTATTTT.

J is TRBJ1-2 and V is TRBV28; D is ambiguous. Looked up from germline, CDR1 is MDHEN and CDR2 is SYDVKM. This CDR3 has 14 residues. Between the trimmed V and J ends, which lost 2 bases and 1 base, there was a span of 8 bases. CDR3 coding DNA: TGTGCCAGCAGTTTACAAACAGATAACTATGGCTACACCTTC. As protein: CASSLQTDNYGYTF.

V gene TRBV6-4 combines with J gene TRBJ1-2; possible D gene TRBD1, 5 bases. This CDR3 spans 13 amino acids. V lost 4 bases to trimming and J lost 0 bases, with 6 bases between them. CDR1 and CDR2 from the germline V gene are MRHNA and SNTAGT. CDR3 in DNA: TGTGCCAGCAGTGGAGGGGCTAACTATGGCTACACCTTC. Protein sequence: CASSGGANYGYTF.

The chain uses TRBV6-1 and TRBJ2-4, with D possibly being TRBD2 (5 bases). CDR1 is MNHNS and CDR2 is SASEGT in the germline V gene. The CDR3 runs to 15 residues. V was cut by 4 bases and J by 3 bases, with 13 bases left in between. The CDR3 DNA reads as TGTGCCAGCAGTGTTGAGGGTTTGGGCAAAAACATTCAGTACTTC. Protein product: CASSVEGLGKNIQYF.

This sequence joins TRBV28 and TRBJ1-4; D is ambiguous. The CDR3 has 13 amino acids. V was shortened by 3 bases and J by 10 bases, with 12 bases between the two germline ends. Germline V gene sequence: CDR1 MDHEN, CDR2 SYDVKM. The CDR3 protein is CASSFSDPRKLFF. CDR3 DNA: TGTGCCAGCAGTTTTTCCGACCCCAGAAAACTGTTTTTT.

The chain uses TRBV27 and TRBJ2-1; a weak D match, TRBD2 (6 bases). CDR3 size: 14 residues. V shed 8 bases and J shed 4 bases, with 15 bases lying between them. Germline V gene sequence: CDR1 MNHEY, CDR2 SMNVEV (reference sequence). The CDR3 here is CASLGRIVYNEQFF. CDR3 nucleotide sequence: TGTGCCAGCCTCGGGAGAATCGTATACAATGAGCAGTTCTTC.

This rearrangement joins TRBV28 to TRBJ2-4; D possibly uses TRBD1 or TRBD2 (5 bases each). Trimming took 4 bases from V and 8 from J, leaving 12 bases between them. From germline, CDR1 is MDHEN and CDR2 SYDVKM. The CDR3 runs to 13 residues. The CDR3 coding sequence is TGTGCCAGCAGTTGGGGGTTGGGGGACATTCAGTACTTC. This gives the protein CASSWGLGDIQYF. The full variable domain, with the rest looked up from reference TRBV28 and TRBJ2-4, is DVKVTQSSRYLVKRTGEKVFLECVQDMDHENMFWYRQDPGLGLRLIYFSYDVKMKEKGDIPEGYSVSREKKERFSLILESASTNQTSMYLCASSWGLGDIQYFGAGTRLSVL.

The chain couples TRBV18 to TRBJ1-3; D ambiguous. Trimming took 0 bases from V and 1 from J, leaving 10 bases between them. The CDR3 covers 16 residues. CDR1 and CDR2 (germline): KGHSH, LQKENI. CDR3 DNA sequence: TGTGCCAGCTCACCACCGTGGCCCAGGTCTGGAAACACCATATATTTT. Its translation: CASSPPWPRSGNTIYF. Full variable domain (remainder filled in from reference TRBV18 and TRBJ1-3): NAGVMQNPRHLVRRRGQEARLRCSPMKGHSHVYWYRQLPEEGLKFMVYLQKENIIDESGMPKERFSAEFPKEGPSILRIQQVVRGDSAAYFCASSPPWPRSGNTIYFGEGSWLTVV.

The chain couples TRBV25-1 to TRBJ2-7, with 9 bases aligning to TRBD1. Germline V gene lookup returns CDR1 MGHDK and CDR2 SYGVNS. This CDR3 contains 15 residues. Trimming cost V 1 base and J 3 bases; bases outside gene matches: 4. CDR3 sequence: CASSELGQGYYEQYF. DNA for the CDR3: TGTGCCAGCAGTGAATTGGGACAGGGTTACTACGAGCAGTACTTC.

J is TRBJ2-5 and V is TRBV2, with 7 bases matching TRBD1. The CDR3 runs to 15 residues. V lost 5 bases, J lost 3 bases, and 9 bases stayed unmatched. Germline V gene data show CDR1 as SNHLY and CDR2 as FYNNEI. This chain's CDR3 is CASSFEGARKETQYF. The CDR3 nucleotides read TGTGCCAGCAGTTTTGAGGGGGCGCGAAAAGAGACCCAGTACTTC.

This clone has a single count. V is TRBV19 and J is TRBJ2-1, with 15 bases that match TRBD2. Trimming removed 8 bases from V and 7 bases from J; junction bases left unmatched: 3. The CDR3 extends over 14 amino acids. Germline V gene data show CDR1 as LNHDA and CDR2 as SQIVND (reference sequence). The CDR3 loop is CASGGTSGGNEQFF. CDR3 nucleotide sequence: TGTGCCAGTGGAGGGACTAGCGGGGGGAATGAGCAGTTCTTC.

The chain is built from TRBV7-9 and TRBJ2-2; 11 bases map to TRBD1. With V trimmed by 2 bases and J by 7 bases, 9 bases remained unmatched. The germline V gene has CDR1 SEHNR and CDR2 FQNEAQ (reference sequence). CDR3 size: 17 residues. This chain's CDR3 is CASSLRTGGFLGGELFF. In DNA form, the CDR3 reads TGTGCCAGCAGCTTAAGGACAGGGGGCTTTCTCGGCGGGGAGCTGTTTTTT.

The V call is TRBV5-1, the J call TRBJ1-2; 11 bases are a match to TRBD1. This CDR3 has 15 amino acids. The V and J ends lost 7 bases and 4 bases, in that order; junction bases with no gene match: 9. The V gene's germline CDR1 is SGHRS and CDR2 YFSETQ. CDR3 coding DNA: TGCGCCAGCCAAAAAACGGGACAGGGGGGCTATGGCTACACCTTC. Translating gives CASQKTGQGGYGYTF.

This chain uses TRBV7-9 with TRBJ2-1; D possibly corresponds to TRBD1 (6 bases). V gave up 4 bases and J gave up 0 bases, with 22 bases separating them. The CDR3 loop spans 19 amino acids. The germline CDR1 and CDR2 sequences are SEHNR and FQNEAQ (reference sequence). CDR3: CASSSLGPQGRSSYNEQFF. As DNA, the CDR3 is TGTGCCAGCAGCTCATTAGGGCCCCAGGGGCGCAGCTCCTACAATGAGCAGTTCTTC.